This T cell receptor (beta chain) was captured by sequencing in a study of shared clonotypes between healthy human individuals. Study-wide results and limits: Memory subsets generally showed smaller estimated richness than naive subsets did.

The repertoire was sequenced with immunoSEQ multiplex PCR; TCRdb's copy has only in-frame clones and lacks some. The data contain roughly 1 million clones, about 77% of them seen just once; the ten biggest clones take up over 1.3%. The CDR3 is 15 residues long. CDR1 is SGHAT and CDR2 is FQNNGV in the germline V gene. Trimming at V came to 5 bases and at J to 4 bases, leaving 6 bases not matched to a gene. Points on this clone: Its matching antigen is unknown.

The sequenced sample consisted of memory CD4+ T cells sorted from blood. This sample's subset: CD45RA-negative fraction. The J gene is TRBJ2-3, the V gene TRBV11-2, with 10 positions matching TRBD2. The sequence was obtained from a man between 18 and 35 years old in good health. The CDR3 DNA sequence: TGTGCCAGCAGCACAAGCGGGGGGGCCGCAGATACGCAGTATTTT. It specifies CASSTSGGAADTQYF.